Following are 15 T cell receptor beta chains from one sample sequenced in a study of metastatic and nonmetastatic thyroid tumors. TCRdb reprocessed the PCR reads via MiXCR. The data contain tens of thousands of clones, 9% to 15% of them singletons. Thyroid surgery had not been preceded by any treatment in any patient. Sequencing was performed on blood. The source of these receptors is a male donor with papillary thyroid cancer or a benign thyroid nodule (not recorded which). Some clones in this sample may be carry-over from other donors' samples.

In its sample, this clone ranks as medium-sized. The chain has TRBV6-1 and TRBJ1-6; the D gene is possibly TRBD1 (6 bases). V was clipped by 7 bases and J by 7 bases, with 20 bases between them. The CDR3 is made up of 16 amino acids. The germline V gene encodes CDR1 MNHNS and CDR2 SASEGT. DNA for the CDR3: TGTGCCAGCATCCATCCACAGGGAGTAAAGAATTCACCCCTCCACTTT. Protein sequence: CASIHPQGVKNSPLHF.

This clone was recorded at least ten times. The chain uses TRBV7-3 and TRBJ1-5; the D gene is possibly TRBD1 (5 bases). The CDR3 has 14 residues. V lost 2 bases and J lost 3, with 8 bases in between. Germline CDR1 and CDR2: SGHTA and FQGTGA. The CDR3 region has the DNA TGTGCCAGCAGCTTAGACAGTTCCAATCAGCCCCAGCATTTT. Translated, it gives CASSLDSSNQPQHF.

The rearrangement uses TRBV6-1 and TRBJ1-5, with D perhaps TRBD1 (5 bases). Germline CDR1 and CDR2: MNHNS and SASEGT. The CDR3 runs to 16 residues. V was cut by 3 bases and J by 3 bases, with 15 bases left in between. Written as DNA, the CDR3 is TGTGCCAGCAGTGAGCGGCCACGGGACCCCAATCAGCCCCAGCATTTT. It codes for CASSERPRDPNQPQHF.

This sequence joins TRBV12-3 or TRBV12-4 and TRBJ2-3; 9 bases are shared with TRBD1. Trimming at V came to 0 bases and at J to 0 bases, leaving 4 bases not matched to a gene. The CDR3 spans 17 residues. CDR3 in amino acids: CASSLALGQGSTDTQYF. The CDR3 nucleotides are TGTGCCAGCAGTTTAGCGCTGGGACAGGGTAGCACAGATACGCAGTATTTT.

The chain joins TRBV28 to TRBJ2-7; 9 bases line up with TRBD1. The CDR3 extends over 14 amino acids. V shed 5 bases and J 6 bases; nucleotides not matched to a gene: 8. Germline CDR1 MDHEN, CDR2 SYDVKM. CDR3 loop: CASSAQGAWAEQYF. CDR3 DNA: TGTGCCAGCAGTGCACAGGGGGCTTGGGCCGAGCAGTACTTC.

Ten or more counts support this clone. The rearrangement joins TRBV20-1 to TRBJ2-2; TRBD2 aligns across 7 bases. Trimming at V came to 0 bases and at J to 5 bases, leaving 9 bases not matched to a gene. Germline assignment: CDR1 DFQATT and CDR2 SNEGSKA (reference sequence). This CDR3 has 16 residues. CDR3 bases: TGCAGTGCTAGAGATGCGGCGGGAGTGGGGACCGGGGAGCTGTTTTTT. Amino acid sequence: CSARDAAGVGTGELFF.

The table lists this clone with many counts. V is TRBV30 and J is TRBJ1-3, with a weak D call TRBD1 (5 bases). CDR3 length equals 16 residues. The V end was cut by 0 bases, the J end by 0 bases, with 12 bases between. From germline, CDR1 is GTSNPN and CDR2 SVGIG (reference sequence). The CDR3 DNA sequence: TGTGCCTGGAGTGTAGCGGGACGAATCTCTGGAAACACCATATATTTT. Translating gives CAWSVAGRISGNTIYF.

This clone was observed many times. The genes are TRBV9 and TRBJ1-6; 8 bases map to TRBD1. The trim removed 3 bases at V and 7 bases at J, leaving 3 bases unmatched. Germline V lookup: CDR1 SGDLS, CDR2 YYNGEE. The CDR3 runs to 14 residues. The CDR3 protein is CASSARQGNSPLHF. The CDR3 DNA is TGTGCCAGCAGCGCCAGACAGGGGAATTCACCCCTCCACTTT. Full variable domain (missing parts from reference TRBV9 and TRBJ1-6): DSGVTQTPKHLITATGQRVTLRCSPRSGDLSVYWYQQSLDQGLQFLIQYYNGEERAKGNILERFSAQQFPDLHSELNLSSLELGDSALYFCASSARQGNSPLHFGNGTRLTVT.

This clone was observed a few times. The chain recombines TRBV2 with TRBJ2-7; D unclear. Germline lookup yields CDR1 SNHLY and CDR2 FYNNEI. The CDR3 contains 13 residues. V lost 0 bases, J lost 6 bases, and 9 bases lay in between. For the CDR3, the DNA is TGTGCCAGCAGTGAAGCCGGATGGGGCGAGCAGTACTTC. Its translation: CASSEAGWGEQYF.

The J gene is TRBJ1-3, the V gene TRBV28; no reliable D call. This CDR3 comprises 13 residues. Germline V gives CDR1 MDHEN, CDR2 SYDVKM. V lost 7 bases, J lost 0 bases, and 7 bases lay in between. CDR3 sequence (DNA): TGTGCCAGCAAAAAGGACTCTGGAAACACCATATATTTT. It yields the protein CASKKDSGNTIYF.

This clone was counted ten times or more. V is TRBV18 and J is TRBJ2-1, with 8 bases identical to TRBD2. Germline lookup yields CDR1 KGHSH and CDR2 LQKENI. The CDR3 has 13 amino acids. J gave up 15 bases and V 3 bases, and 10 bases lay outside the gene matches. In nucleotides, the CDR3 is TGTGCCAGCTCACCCCCCAGCGGCGGGGGGAGGTTCTTC. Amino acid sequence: CASSPPSGGGRFF.

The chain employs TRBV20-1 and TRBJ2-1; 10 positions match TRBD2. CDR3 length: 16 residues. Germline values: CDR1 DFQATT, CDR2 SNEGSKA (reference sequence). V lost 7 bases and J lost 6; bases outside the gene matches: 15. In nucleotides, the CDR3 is TGCAGTGATCTTGTAATCAAGCGGGAGGGCCTCAATGAGCAGTTCTTC. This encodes CSDLVIKREGLNEQFF.

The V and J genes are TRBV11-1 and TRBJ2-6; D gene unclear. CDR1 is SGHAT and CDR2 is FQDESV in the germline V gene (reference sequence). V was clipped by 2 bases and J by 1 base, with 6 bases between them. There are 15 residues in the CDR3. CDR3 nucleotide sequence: TGTGCCAGCAGCTTATTCCCGTCTGGGGCCAACGTCCTGACTTTC. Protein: CASSLFPSGANVLTF.

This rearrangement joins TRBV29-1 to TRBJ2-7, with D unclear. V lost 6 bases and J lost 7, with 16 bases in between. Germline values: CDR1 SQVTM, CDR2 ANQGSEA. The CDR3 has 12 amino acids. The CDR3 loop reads CSVAPTQGEQYF. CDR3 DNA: TGCAGCGTAGCCCCGACCCAAGGGGAGCAGTACTTC.

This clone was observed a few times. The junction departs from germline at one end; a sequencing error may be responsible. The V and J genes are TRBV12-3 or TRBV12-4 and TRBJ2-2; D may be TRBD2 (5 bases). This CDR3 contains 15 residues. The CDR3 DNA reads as TGTGCCAGCTCCTCCGCCGGAGCCTACACCGGGGATCTGTTTTTT. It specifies CASSSAGAYTGDLFF.